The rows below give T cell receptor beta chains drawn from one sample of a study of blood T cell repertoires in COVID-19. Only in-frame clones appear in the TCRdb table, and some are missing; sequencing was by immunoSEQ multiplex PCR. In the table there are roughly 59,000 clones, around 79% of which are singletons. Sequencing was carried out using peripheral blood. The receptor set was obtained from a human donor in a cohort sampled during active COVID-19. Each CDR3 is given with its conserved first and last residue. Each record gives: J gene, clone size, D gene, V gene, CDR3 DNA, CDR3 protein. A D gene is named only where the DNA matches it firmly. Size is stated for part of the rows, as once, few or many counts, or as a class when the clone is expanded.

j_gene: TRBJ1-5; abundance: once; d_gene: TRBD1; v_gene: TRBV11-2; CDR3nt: TGTGCCAGCAGCCCCGGGACAGCGAATCAGCCCCAGCATTTT; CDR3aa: CASSPGTANQPQHF
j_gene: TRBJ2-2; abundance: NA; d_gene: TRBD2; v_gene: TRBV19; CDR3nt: TGTGCCAGTAGCGCCGGGACTAGCGTCACCGGGGAGCTGTTTTTT; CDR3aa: CASSAGTSVTGELFF
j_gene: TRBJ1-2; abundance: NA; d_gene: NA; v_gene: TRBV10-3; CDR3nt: TGTGCCATCAGGAGCGGGGATTCCAGCTATGGCTACACCTTC; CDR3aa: CAIRSGDSSYGYTF
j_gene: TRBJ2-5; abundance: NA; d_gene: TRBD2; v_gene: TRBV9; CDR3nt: TGTGCCAGCAGCCTTCCCCCGGGGGGGGGCCGGGAGACCCAGTACTTC; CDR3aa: CASSLPPGGGRETQYF
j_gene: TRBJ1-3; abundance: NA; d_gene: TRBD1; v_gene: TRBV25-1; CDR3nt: TGTGCCAGCAGTGACCCTGGGAGACAGGGGCTCTCTGGAAACACCATATATTTT; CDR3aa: CASSDPGRQGLSGNTIYF
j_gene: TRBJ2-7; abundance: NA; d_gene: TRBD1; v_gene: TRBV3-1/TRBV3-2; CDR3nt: TGTGCCAGCAGCCGCCGGGACAGAGCCTACGAGCAGTACTTC; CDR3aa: CASSRRDRAYEQYF
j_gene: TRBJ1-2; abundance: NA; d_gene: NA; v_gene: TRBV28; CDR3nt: TGTGCCAGCAGTACCCTGGGGGCTTATGGCTACACCTTC; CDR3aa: CASSTLGAYGYTF
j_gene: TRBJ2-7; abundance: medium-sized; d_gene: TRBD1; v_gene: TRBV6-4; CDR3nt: TGTGCCAGCAGTGAAACAGGGGAGTCGTACGAGCAGTACTTC; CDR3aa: CASSETGESYEQYF
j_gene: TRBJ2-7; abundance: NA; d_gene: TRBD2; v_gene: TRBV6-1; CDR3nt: TGTGCCAGCAGTGCCCGGACTAGCGGGAGTAGGGTCGAGCAGTACTTC; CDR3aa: CASSARTSGSRVEQYF
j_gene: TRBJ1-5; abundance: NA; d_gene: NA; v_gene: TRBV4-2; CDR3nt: TGTGCCAGCAGCCAAGAAGTCCAGGTTGGTCAGCCCCAGCATTTT; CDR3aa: CASSQEVQVGQPQHF
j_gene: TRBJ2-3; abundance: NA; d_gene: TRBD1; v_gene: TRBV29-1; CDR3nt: TGCAGCGTACCCCAGGGGGCGGGAGATACGCAGTATTTT; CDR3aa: CSVPQGAGDTQYF
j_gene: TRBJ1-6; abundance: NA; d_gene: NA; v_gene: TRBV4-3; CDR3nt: TGCGCCAGCAGCCTAGTACCAGGGCAAAATTCACCCCTCCACTTT; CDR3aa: CASSLVPGQNSPLHF
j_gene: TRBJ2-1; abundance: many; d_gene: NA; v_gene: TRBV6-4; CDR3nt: TGTGCCAGCAGTCCCAGACATCACAATGAGCAGTTCTTC; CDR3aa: CASSPRHHNEQFF
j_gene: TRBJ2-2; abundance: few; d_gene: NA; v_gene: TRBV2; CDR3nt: TGTGCCAGCAGTGAATCAGGGTTGGGTCGGACCGGGGAGCTGTTTTTT; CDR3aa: CASSESGLGRTGELFF
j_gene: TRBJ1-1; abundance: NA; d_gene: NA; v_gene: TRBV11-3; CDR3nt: TGTGCCAGCAGCTTAGGGGCCACGGATGAAGCTTTCTTT; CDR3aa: CASSLGATDEAFF
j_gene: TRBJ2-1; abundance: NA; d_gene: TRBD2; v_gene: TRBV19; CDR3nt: TGTGCCAGTAGTATAGCAGGAACTAGCGGGAGTGTTGATGAGCAGTTCTTC; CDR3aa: CASSIAGTSGSVDEQFF
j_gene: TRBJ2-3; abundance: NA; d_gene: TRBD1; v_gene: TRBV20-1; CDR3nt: TGCAGTGCTAGTAGGGGAATGACAGGGAAATTTACAGATACGCAGTATTTT; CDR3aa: CSASRGMTGKFTDTQYF
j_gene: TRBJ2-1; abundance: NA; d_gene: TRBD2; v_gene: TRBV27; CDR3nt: TGTGCCAGCATAGGGTGGGAGGGCCGCAATGAGCAGTTCTTC; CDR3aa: CASIGWEGRNEQFF
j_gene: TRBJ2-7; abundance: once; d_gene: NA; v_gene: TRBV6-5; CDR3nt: TGTGCCAGCAGTCCCTTTACAAGCTACGAGCAGTACTTC; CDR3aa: CASSPFTSYEQYF
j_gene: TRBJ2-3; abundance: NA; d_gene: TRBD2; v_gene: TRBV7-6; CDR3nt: TGTGCCAGCAGCACGCGGGGGGATTTGACAGATACGCAGTATTTT; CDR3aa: CASSTRGDLTDTQYF
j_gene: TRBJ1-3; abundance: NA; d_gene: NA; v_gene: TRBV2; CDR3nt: TGTGCCAGCAGTGATAAGCGGGGAAACACCATATATTTT; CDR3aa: CASSDKRGNTIYF
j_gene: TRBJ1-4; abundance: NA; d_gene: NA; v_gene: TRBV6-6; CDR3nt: TGTGCCAGTCAACAGGGAAATGAGGGCGAAAAACTGTTTTTT; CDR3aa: CASQQGNEGEKLFF
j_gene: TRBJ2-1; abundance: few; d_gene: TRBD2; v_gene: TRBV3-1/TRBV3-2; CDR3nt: TGTGCCAGCAGCCAAGATAGACTAGCAGAGCAGTTCTTC; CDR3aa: CASSQDRLAEQFF
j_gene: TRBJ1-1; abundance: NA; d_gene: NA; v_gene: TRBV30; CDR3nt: TGTGCCTGGAGCCCCGGCACTGAAGCTTTCTTT; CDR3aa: CAWSPGTEAFF
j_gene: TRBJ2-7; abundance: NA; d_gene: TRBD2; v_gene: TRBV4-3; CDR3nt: TGCGCCAGCAGCCCGTCCAGACTAGCGGGAGGTCTCGTAGAAGAGCAGTACTTC; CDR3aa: CASSPSRLAGGLVEEQYF
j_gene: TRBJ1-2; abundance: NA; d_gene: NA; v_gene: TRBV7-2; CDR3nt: TGTGCCAGCAGCCCAGGGGCGGGGGGTGGCTACACCTTC; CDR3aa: CASSPGAGGGYTF
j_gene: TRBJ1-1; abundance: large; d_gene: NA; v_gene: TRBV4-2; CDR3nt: TGTGCCAGCAGCCAAGGGGCAGGGATCGGCACTGAAGCTTTCTTT; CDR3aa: CASSQGAGIGTEAFF
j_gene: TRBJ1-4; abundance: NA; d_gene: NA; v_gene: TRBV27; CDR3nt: TGTGCCAGCGGGGGCAGGGTTCGTGAAAAACTGTTTTTT; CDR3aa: CASGGRVREKLFF
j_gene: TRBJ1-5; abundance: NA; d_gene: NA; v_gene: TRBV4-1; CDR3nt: TGCGCCAGCAGTGACCGGGGGGGTTCAACTCAGCCCCAGCATTTT; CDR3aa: CASSDRGGSTQPQHF
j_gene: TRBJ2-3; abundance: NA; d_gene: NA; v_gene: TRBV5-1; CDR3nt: TGCGCCAGCAGCTTGTTGGGCCACTTGCCTAGCACAGATACGCAGTATTTT; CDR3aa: CASSLLGHLPSTDTQYF
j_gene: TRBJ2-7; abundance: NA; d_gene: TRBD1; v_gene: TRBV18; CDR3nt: TGTGCCAGTCAAAGACAGGGGGCAGGGACCTACGAGCAGTACTTC; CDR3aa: CASQRQGAGTYEQYF
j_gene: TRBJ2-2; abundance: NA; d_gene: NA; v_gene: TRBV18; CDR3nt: TGTGCCAGCTCACCCCGGGTCTCAACGAACACCGGGGAGCTGTTTTTT; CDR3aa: CASSPRVSTNTGELFF
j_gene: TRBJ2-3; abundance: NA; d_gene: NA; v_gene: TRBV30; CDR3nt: TGTGCCTCCCAACGGGTGTCGGGAGAAGGAAAAGATACGCAGTATTTT; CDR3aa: CASQRVSGEGKDTQYF
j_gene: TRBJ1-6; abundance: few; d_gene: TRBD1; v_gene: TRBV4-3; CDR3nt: TGCGCCAGCAGCTCCGAGACAGGGGGCGTTTCACCCCTCCACTTT; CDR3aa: CASSSETGGVSPLHF
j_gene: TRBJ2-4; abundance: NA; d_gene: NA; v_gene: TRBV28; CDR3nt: TGTGCCAGCAGTCCCCTCGCAGGTGCGAACATTCAGTACTTC; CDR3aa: CASSPLAGANIQYF
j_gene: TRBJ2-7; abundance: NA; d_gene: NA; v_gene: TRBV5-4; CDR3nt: TGTGCCAGCAGCTTGGGCGGGACAGCGGTCTACGAGCAGTACTTC; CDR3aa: CASSLGGTAVYEQYF
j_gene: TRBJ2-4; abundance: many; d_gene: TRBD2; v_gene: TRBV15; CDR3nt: TGTGCCACCAGCGGGCTCATGGGACTAGGCAAAAACATTCAGTACTTC; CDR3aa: CATSGLMGLGKNIQYF
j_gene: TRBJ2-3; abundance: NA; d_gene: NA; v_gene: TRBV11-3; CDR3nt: TGTGCCAGCTCACCAGGCAGCGATACGCAGTATTTT; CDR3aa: CASSPGSDTQYF
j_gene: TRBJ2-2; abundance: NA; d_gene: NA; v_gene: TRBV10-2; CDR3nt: TGCGCCAGCAGTGATGCGAGTCAGGGGACCGGGGAGCTGTTTTTT; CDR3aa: CASSDASQGTGELFF
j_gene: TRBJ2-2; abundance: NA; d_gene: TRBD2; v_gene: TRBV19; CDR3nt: TGTGCCAGTAGTATTCAGACTAGCATACCCGGGGAGCTGTTTTTT; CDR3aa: CASSIQTSIPGELFF
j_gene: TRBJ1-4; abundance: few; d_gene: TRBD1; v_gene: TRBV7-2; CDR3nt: TGTGCCAGCAGCTTATCCGGGACAGGGGAAAAACTGTTTTTT; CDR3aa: CASSLSGTGEKLFF
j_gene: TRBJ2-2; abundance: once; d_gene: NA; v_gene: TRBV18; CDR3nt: TGTGCCAGCTCACCGACCAGAGTGGATACAGGCGGGGAGCTGTTTTTT; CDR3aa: CASSPTRVDTGGELFF
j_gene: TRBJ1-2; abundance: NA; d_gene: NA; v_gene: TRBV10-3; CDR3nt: TGTGCCATCCAAGGGGCAGCTAACTATGGCTACACCTTC; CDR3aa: CAIQGAANYGYTF
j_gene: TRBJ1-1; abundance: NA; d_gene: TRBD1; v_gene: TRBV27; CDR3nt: TGTGCCAGCAGTTTCATCTTGACAGGGGGGGTTACTGAAGCTTTCTTT; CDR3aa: CASSFILTGGVTEAFF
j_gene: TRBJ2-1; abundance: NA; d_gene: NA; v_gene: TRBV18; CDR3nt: TGTGCCAGCTCACCACCTATTAGGGGTGAGCAGTTCTTC; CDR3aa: CASSPPIRGEQFF
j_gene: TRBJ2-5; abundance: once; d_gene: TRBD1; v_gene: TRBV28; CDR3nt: TGTGCCAGCATCACATCCCCGGGACAGGGTACGCTGACCCAGTACTTC; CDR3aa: CASITSPGQGTLTQYF
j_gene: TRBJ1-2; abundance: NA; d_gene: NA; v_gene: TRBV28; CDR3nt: TGTGCCAGCAATCTCTACTCACAGGGAAACTATGGCTACACCTTC; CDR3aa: CASNLYSQGNYGYTF
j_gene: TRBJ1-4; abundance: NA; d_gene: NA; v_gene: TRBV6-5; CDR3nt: TGTGCCAGCGGCCGGGGGGGGCCAGAAAAACTGTTTTTT; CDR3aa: CASGRGGPEKLFF